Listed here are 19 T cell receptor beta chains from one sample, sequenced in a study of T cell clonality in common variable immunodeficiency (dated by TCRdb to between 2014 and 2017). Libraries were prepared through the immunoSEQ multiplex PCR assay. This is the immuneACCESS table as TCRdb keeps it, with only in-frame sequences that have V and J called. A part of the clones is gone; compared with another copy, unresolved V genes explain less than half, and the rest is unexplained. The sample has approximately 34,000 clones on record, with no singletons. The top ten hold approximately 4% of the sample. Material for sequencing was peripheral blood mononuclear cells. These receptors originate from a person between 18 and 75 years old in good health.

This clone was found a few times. This CDR3 reads CASRGSSGSSYEQYF. The sequenced part of the CDR3 DNA is TGCGCCAGCAGGGGCTCGAGCGGGAGCTCCTACGAG. This chain uses TRBV10-2 with TRBJ2-7, with 8 bases identical to TRBD2. The sequence runs out 3 residues before the end of the CDR3; the remainder is reconstructed from the germline J gene. Trimming at V came to 6 bases and at J to 0 bases, leaving 7 bases not matched to a gene. This CDR3 spans 15 amino acids. The germline CDR1 and CDR2 sequences are WSHSY and SAAADI.

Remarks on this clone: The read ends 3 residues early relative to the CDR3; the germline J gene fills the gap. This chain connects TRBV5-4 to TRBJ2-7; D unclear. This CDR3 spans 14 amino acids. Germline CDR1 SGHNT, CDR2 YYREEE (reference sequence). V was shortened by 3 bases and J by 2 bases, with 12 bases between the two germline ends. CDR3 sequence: CASSSPGETYEQYF. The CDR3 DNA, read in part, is TGTGCCAGCAGCTCCCCGGGTGAAACCTACGAG. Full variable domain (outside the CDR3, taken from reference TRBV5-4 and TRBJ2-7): ETGVTQSPTHLIKTRGQQVTLRCSSQSGHNTVSWYQQALGQGPQFIFQYYREEENGRGNFPPRFSGLQFPNYSSELNVNALELDDSALYLCASSSPGETYEQYFGPGTRLTVT.

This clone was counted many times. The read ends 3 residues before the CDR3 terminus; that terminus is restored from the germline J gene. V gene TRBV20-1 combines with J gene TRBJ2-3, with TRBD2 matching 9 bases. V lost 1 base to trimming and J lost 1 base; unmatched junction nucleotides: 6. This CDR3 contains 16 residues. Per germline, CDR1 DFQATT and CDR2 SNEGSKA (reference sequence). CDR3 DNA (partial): TGCAGTGCTAGAGGGAGCGGGGGGCGACGCACAGATACG. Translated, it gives CSARGSGGRRTDT. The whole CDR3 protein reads CSARGSGGRRTDTQYF.

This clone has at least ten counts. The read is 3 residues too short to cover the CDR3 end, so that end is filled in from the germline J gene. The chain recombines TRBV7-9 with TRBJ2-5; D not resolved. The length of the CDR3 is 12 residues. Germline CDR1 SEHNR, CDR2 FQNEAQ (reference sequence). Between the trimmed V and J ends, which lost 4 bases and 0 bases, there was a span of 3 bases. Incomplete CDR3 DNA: TGTGCCAGCAGCTCGTACCAAGAGACC. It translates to CASSSYQET. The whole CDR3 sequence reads CASSSYQETQYF. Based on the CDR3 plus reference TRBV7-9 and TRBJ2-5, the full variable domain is DTGVSQNPRHKITKRGQNVTFRCDPISEHNRLYWYRQTLGQGPEFLTYFQNEAQLEKSRLLSDRFSAERPKGSFSTLEIQRTEQGDSAMYLCASSSYQETQYFGPGTRLLVL.

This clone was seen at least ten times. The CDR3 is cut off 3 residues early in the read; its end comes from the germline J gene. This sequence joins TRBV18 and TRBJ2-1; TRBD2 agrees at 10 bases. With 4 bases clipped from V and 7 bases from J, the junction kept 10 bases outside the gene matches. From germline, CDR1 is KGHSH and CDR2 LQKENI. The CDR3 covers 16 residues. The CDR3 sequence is CASSQIAGGGYNEQFF. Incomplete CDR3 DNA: TGTGCCAGCTCACAGATAGCGGGAGGAGGGTATAATGAG.

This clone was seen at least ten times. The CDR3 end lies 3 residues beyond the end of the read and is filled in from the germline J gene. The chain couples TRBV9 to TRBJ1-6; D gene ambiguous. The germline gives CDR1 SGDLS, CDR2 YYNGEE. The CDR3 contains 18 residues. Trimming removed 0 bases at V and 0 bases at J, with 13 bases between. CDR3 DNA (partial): TGTGCCAGCAGCGTAGGGTACCGAGGCGGCTCCTATAATTCACCC. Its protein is CASSVGYRGGSYNSP. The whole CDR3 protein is CASSVGYRGGSYNSPLHF.

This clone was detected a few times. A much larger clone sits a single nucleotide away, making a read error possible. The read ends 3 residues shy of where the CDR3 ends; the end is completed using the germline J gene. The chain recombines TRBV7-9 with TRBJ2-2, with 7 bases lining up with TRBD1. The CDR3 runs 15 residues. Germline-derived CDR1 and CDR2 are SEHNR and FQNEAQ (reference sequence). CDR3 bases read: TGTGCCAGCAGTGCCGGACAGGCCGCTAATGAAAAG. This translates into CASSAGQAANEK. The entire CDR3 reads CASSAGQAANEKLFF.

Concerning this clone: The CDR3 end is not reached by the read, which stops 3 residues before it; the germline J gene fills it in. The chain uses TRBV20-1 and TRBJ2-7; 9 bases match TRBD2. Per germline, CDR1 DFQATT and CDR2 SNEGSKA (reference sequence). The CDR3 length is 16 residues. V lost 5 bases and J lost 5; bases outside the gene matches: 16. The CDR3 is CSAPPWREGVGDEQYF. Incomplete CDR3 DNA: TGCAGTGCTCCGCCATGGCGGGAGGGGGTTGGGGACGAG.

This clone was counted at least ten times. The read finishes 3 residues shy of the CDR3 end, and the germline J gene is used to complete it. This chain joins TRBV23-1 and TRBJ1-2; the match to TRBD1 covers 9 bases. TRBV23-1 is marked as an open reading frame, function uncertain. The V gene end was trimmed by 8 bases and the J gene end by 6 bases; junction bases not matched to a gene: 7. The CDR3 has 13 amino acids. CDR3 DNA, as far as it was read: TGCGCCAGCCCCCGGGGACAGGGTAATGGC. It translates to CASPRGQGNG. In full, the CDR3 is CASPRGQGNGYTF.

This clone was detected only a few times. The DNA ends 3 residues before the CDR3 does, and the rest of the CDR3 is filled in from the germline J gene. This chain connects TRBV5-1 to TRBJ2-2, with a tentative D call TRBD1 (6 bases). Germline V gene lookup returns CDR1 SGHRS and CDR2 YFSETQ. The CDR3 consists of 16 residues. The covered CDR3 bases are TGCGCCAGCAGCTCACAGGGTAGCTCCTATAATTCACCG. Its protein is CASSSQGSSYNSP. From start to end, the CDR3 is CASSSQGSSYNSPLFF.

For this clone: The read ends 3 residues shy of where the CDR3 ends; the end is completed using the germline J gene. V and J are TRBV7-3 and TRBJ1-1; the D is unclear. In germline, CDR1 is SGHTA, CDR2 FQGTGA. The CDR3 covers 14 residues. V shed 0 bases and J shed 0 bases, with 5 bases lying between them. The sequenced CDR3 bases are TGTGCCAGCAGCTTAACTCCGGTGAACACTGAA. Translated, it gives CASSLTPVNTE. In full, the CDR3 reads CASSLTPVNTEAFF.

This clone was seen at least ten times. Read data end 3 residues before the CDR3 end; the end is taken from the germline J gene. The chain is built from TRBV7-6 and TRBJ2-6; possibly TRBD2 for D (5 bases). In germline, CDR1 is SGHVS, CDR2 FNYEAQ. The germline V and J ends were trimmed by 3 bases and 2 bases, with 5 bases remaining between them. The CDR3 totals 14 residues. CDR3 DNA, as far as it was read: TGTGCCAGCAGCTTCGGGGCTGGGGCCAACGTC. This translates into CASSFGAGANV. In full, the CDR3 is CASSFGAGANVLTF.

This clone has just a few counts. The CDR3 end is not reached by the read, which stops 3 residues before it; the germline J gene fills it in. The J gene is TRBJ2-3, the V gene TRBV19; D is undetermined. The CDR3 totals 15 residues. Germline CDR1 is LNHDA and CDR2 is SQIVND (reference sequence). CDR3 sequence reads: CASSIRTYSNQPQYF. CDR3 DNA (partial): TGTGCCAGTAGTATACGCACTTATAGCAATCAGCCG. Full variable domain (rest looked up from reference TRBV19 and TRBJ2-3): DGGITQSPKYLFRKEGQNVTLSCEQNLNHDAMYWYRQDPGQGLRLIYYSQIVNDFQKGDIAEGYSVSREKKESFPLTVTSAQKNPTAFYLCASSIRTYSNQPQYFGPGTRLTVL.

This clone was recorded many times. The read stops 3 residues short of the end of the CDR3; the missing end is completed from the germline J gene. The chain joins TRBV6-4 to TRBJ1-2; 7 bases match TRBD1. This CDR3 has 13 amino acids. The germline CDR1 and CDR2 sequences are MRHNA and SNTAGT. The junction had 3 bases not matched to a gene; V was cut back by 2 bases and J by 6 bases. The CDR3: CASSDRTGDGYTF. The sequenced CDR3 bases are TGTGCCAGCAGTGACAGGACAGGAGATGGC.

The DNA read from the CDR3 is TGTGCCAGCAGCCCCGAAGGGGGAGTCGACGAG. As protein: CASSPEGGVDE. The CDR3 as a whole reads CASSPEGGVDEQYF. The chain employs TRBV5-4 and TRBJ2-7, with a possible D match to TRBD1 (6 bases). The DNA ends 3 residues before the CDR3 does, and the rest of the CDR3 is filled in from the germline J gene. CDR1 is SGHNT and CDR2 is YYREEE in the germline V gene (reference sequence). This CDR3 comprises 14 residues. With 4 bases removed from V and 5 bases from J, the gap between germline ends came to 16 bases.

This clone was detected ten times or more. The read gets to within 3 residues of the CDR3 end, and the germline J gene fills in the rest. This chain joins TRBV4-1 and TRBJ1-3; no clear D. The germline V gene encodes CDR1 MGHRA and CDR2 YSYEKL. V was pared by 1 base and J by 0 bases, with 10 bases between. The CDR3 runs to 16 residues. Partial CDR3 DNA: TGCGCCAGCAGCCAAGTGGCCAGAATCTCTGGAAACACC. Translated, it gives CASSQVARISGNT. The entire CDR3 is CASSQVARISGNTIYF.

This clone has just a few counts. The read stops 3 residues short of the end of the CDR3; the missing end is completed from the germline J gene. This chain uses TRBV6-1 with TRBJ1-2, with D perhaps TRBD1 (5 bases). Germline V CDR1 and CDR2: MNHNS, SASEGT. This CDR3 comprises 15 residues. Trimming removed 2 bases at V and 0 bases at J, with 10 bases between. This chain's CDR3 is CASSEIGGTNYGYTF. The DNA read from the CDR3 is TGTGCCAGCAGTGAAATCGGGGGTACTAACTATGGC.

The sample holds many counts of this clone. Partial CDR3 DNA: TGTGCCAGCAGCTTAGGCGAAGACAGTAGCTCTGGAAACACC. Its translation is CASSLGEDSSSGNT. The CDR3 as a whole reads CASSLGEDSSSGNTIYF. The chain is built from TRBV13 and TRBJ1-3, with D possibly being TRBD1 (5 bases). Read sequence stops 3 residues before the CDR3 end, and the germline J gene provides the missing end. The CDR3 contains 17 residues. V lost 0 bases and J 0 bases, leaving 12 bases between the germline ends. The V gene's germline CDR1 is PRHDT and CDR2 FYEKMQ (reference sequence).

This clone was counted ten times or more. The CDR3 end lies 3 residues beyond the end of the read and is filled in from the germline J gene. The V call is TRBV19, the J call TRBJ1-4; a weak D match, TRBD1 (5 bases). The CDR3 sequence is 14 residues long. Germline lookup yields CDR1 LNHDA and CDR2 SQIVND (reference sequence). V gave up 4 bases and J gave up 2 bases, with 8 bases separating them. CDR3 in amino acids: CASSTRQTNEKLFF. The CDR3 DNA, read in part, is TGTGCCAGTAGTACCCGACAGACTAATGAAAAA.